This T cell receptor (beta chain) comes out of a study of blood T cell repertoires in COVID-19. About the research overall: Researchers got acute and convalescent COVID-19 samples from the United States, Italy and Spain. Sample material is recorded as cDNA or gDNA derived from T cells, B-cell-depleted T cells, or PBMCs.

The CDR3 has 14 residues. CDR1 and CDR2 from the germline V gene are MNHEY and SVGAGI. Under the authors' procedure: Amplification with reference gene primers provided the estimates of nucleated cell counts. Sequenced by immunoSEQ multiplex PCR; TCRdb stores in-frame clones only, minus some. Clonal size and the V and J genes are those of that table, whereas D and trimming came from the DNA. Of 150,000 or so clones listed, about 87% were seen once; the top ten hold about 1.4%. As regards this clone: One junction end does not reproduce the germline sequence, and a read error may be involved.

This TCR was sampled from a woman in her fifties or sixties with acute or convalescent COVID-19. The chain joins TRBV6-5 to TRBJ1-5; D is ambiguous. The sequenced sample was peripheral blood. CDR3 coding DNA: TGTGCCAGCAGTGACTCCTATAGCAATCAGCCCCAGCATTTT. Its protein product is CASSDSYSNQPQHF.